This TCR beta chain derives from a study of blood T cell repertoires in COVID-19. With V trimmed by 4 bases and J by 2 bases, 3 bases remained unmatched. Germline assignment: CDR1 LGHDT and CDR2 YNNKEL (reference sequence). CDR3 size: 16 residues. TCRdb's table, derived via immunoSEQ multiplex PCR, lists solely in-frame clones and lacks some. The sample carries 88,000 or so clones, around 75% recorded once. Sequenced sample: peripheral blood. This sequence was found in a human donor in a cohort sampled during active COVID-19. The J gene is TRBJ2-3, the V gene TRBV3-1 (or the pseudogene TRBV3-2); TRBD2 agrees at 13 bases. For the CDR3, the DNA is TGTGCCAGCAGCCCCGGGACTAGCGGGAACACAGATACGCAGTATTTT. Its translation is CASSPGTSGNTDTQYF.